A single sample gave rise to the 19 T cell receptor beta chains below, sequenced in a study of blood T cell repertoires in COVID-19. Sequencing was performed with immunoSEQ multiplex PCR; in TCRdb, only in-frame clones are kept and a portion is missing. This sample has about 200,000 clones, with about 83% found just once. The sample taken for sequencing was PBMCs or T cells enriched from blood (not recorded which). The receptors stem from a man aged 35 to 55 with acute COVID-19.

In nucleotides, the CDR3 is TGTGCCAGCAGTTTACAGGGGGGCTCCTACGAGCAGTACTTC. Encoded protein: CASSLQGGSYEQYF. The V gene is TRBV27, the J gene TRBJ2-7, with D possibly matching TRBD1 (7 bases). Trimming pared 2 bases from V and 0 bases from J, leaving 8 bases between. The germline gives CDR1 MNHEY, CDR2 SMNVEV (reference sequence). This CDR3 is built from 14 residues.

The rearrangement links TRBV6-5 to TRBJ1-5, with a possible D match to TRBD1 (5 bases). This CDR3 is 16 amino acids long. The germline V gene has CDR1 MNHEY and CDR2 SVGAGI. V lost 4 bases and J 0 bases, leaving 13 bases between the germline ends. The CDR3: CASSSLAGGSNQPQHF. The DNA for the CDR3 is TGTGCCAGCAGTTCTCTAGCGGGGGGTAGCAATCAGCCCCAGCATTTT.

V and J are TRBV5-4 and TRBJ2-7, with a possible D match to TRBD1 (7 bases). With 7 bases removed from V and 3 bases from J, the gap between germline ends came to 14 bases. Germline V gene sequence: CDR1 SGHNT, CDR2 YYREEE (reference sequence). The CDR3 sequence is 13 residues long. The CDR3 DNA follows: TGTGCCAGCTGGCGCCAGGGGGGCTACGAGCAGTACTTC. Amino acids: CASWRQGGYEQYF.

The gene calls are TRBV27 and TRBJ1-2; D possibly corresponds to TRBD1 (5 bases). Germline CDR1 and CDR2: MNHEY and SMNVEV (reference sequence). The ends were cut back, 6 bases at V and 5 bases at J, with 25 bases in the middle. The CDR3 has 17 residues. Here the CDR3 reads CASSRRLSPQGFYGYTF. The DNA for the CDR3 is TGTGCCAGCAGCCGACGACTCTCACCCCAGGGCTTTTATGGCTACACCTTC.

This clone came up a few times. The V call is TRBV10-3, the J call TRBJ2-7; D gene uncertain. Germline values: CDR1 ENHRY, CDR2 SYGVKD. There are 13 residues in the CDR3. The V gene lost 2 bases and the J gene lost 2 bases, with 7 bases spanning the gap. CDR3: CAISEPATYEQYF. CDR3 sequence (DNA): TGTGCCATCAGTGAGCCCGCTACCTACGAGCAGTACTTC.

Only one count was recorded for this clone. The chain joins TRBV6-4 to TRBJ2-2; D is possibly TRBD1 (5 bases). Per the germline V gene, CDR1 is MRHNA and CDR2 is SNTAGT. V lost 8 bases to trimming and J lost 6 bases, with 13 bases between them. The CDR3 extends over 13 amino acids. The CDR3 reads CASWSRVAGELFF. The CDR3 nucleotides are TGTGCCAGCTGGTCCAGGGTTGCCGGGGAGCTGTTTTTT.

This rearrangement joins TRBV9 to TRBJ2-7, with D perhaps matching TRBD2 (6 bases). Trimming removed 0 bases at V and 1 base at J, with 14 bases between. CDR1 SGDLS and CDR2 YYNGEE come from the germline V gene. CDR3 length: 16 amino acids. The CDR3 here is CASSVAPGSGSYEQYF. The CDR3, as DNA: TGTGCCAGCAGCGTAGCCCCTGGTAGCGGATCCTACGAGCAGTACTTC.

In this sample, this clone turned up once. The chain links TRBV9 to TRBJ2-2; 9 nucleotides align to TRBD2. CDR1 and CDR2 (germline): SGDLS, YYNGEE. The CDR3 totals 15 residues. V lost 0 bases and J lost 5; bases outside the gene matches: 2. CDR3 nucleotide sequence: TGTGCCAGCAGCGTAGCTAGCGGGATGACCGGGGAGCTGTTTTTT. Translated: CASSVASGMTGELFF.

The chain couples TRBV5-5 to TRBJ2-4; TRBD1 matches 8 bases. The V segment lost 4 bases and the J segment 8 bases; nucleotides outside the gene matches: 5. Germline loops: CDR1 SGHKS, CDR2 YYEKEE (reference sequence). The CDR3 sequence is 13 residues long. The CDR3 DNA reads TGTGCCAGCAGCCGGGACAGGTTAGACATTCAGTACTTC. Translated: CASSRDRLDIQYF.

The table lists this clone with a count of one. The chain carries TRBV18 and TRBJ1-4; TRBD1 agrees at 8 bases. This CDR3 is built from 15 residues. V shed 3 bases and J 6 bases; nucleotides not matched to a gene: 6. Germline V lookup: CDR1 KGHSH, CDR2 LQKENI. CDR3 region: CASSPKDRVDEKLFF. The CDR3 nucleotides are TGTGCCAGCTCACCGAAGGACAGGGTGGATGAAAAACTGTTTTTT.

A few counts support this clone. The chain combines TRBV11-2 with TRBJ2-1, with D possibly being TRBD2 (6 bases). The CDR3 totals 16 residues. Germline CDR1 and CDR2: SGHAT and FQNNGV. V lost 3 bases and J 4 bases, leaving 16 bases between the germline ends. CDR3 amino acids: CASSFNGGGIYNEQFF. The CDR3 DNA reads as TGTGCCAGCAGCTTTAACGGTGGCGGGATATACAATGAGCAGTTCTTC.

The chain uses TRBV2 and TRBJ2-5; perhaps TRBD1 as D (6 bases). V was clipped by 6 bases and J by 3 bases, with 20 bases between them. CDR1 SNHLY and CDR2 FYNNEI come from the germline V gene. CDR3 length: 16 amino acids. CDR3 sequence (DNA): TGTGCCAGCAGGCTAAACCTGGGGGCCCCCAAAGAGACCCAGTACTTC. Protein product: CASRLNLGAPKETQYF.

The rearrangement links TRBV4-3 to TRBJ1-1, with 7 bases that match TRBD1. The CDR3 extends over 15 amino acids. Per the germline V gene, CDR1 is LGHNA and CDR2 is YSLEER. V was pared by 6 bases and J by 6 bases, with 13 bases of the junction left unmatched. CDR3: CASRDGRGNQPEAFF. CDR3 coding DNA: TGCGCCAGCAGGGATGGCAGGGGGAATCAGCCTGAAGCTTTCTTT.

A single count supports this clone. J is TRBJ2-7 and V is TRBV12-3 or TRBV12-4; D is uncertain. Trimming removed 3 bases at V and 6 bases at J, with 12 bases between. This CDR3 comprises 13 residues. DNA for the CDR3: TGTGCCAGCAGTTTGGAGACTCCTCGCGAGCAGTACTTC. This translates into CASSLETPREQYF.

For this clone: The identical CDR3 is also encoded by other nucleotide sequences in the sample. The gene calls are TRBV28 and TRBJ1-3; TRBD1 might be the D (5 bases). Germline values: CDR1 MDHEN, CDR2 SYDVKM. The CDR3 loop spans 14 amino acids. Trimming took off 3 bases at V and 3 bases at J, with 9 bases between the two ends. The CDR3 loop is CASSLGLSGNTIYF. CDR3 DNA: TGTGCCAGCAGTTTGGGACTTAGTGGAAACACCATATATTTT.

The CDR3 reads CASSLGGIYNEQFF. The CDR3 coding sequence is TGTGCCAGCAGCTTAGGTGGCATCTACAATGAGCAGTTCTTC. The V call is TRBV7-2, the J call TRBJ2-1; D not certain. Trimming removed 1 base at V and 3 bases at J, with 7 bases between. Germline lookup yields CDR1 SGHTA and CDR2 FQGNSA. The CDR3 is made up of 14 amino acids.

V and J are TRBV11-2 and TRBJ1-5; a weak D match, TRBD1 (5 bases). In germline, CDR1 is SGHAT, CDR2 FQNNGV. The CDR3 length is 15 residues. The V end was cut by 5 bases, the J end by 0 bases, with 11 bases between. The CDR3 DNA reads TGTGCCAGCAGCGAACAGGAGATTAGCAATCAGCCCCAGCATTTT. This codes for CASSEQEISNQPQHF.

This clone was seen only once. The chain joins TRBV14 to TRBJ2-1, with D possibly being TRBD2 (7 bases). Trimming took off 0 bases at V and 7 bases at J, with 19 bases between the two ends. The CDR3 loop spans 17 amino acids. Germline assignment: CDR1 SGHDN and CDR2 FVKESK. CDR3: CASSQDIAGGRRNEQFF. CDR3 in DNA: TGTGCCAGCAGCCAAGATATCGCCGGGGGGCGACGAAATGAGCAGTTCTTC.

The rearrangement joins TRBV18 to TRBJ1-3, with D perhaps matching TRBD1 (6 bases). Germline lookup yields CDR1 KGHSH and CDR2 LQKENI. The CDR3 is made up of 16 amino acids. V was cut by 0 bases and J by 0 bases, with 9 bases left in between. CDR3 sequence (DNA): TGTGCCAGCTCACCACCAACAGGGTTCTCTGGAAACACCATATATTTT. It specifies CASSPPTGFSGNTIYF.